Following are 13 T cell receptor beta chains from one sample sequenced in a study of blood T cells in healthy people across ages. Through a sample-barcoded 5' primer and a J-beta primer mix, a second PCR was run for 7 to 11 cycles. TCRdb processed the 5' RACE reads anew with MiXCR; each CDR3 protein has one entry. The sample has approximately 800,000 distinct CDR3 sequences, about 37% seen once. Sequencing was performed on blood. These receptors were collected from a man aged 18 to 30 in good health.

This clonotype was found a few times. The chain couples TRBV28 to TRBJ1-5; TRBD1 matches at 7 bases. CDR1 MDHEN and CDR2 SYDVKM come from the germline V gene. The CDR3 has 15 amino acids. Losses at the gene ends were 4 bases for V and 1 base for J; bases not matched to a gene: 4. Written as DNA, the CDR3 is TGTGCCAGCAGTTCCCCGACAGGGAGCAATCAGCCCCAGCATTTT. This encodes CASSSPTGSNQPQHF.

The chain links TRBV19 to TRBJ1-5; D uncertain. Germline V CDR1 and CDR2: LNHDA, SQIVND (reference sequence). V gave up 9 bases and J gave up 4 bases, with 13 bases separating them. The CDR3 totals 13 residues. The CDR3 is CASAGPQNQPQHF. Here the CDR3 DNA reads TGTGCCAGCGCCGGGCCCCAGAATCAGCCCCAGCATTTT. Together with reference TRBV19 and TRBJ1-5, the CDR3 gives the full variable domain: DGGITQSPKYLFRKEGQNVTLSCEQNLNHDAMYWYRQDPGQGLRLIYYSQIVNDFQKGDIAEGYSVSREKKESFPLTVTSAQKNPTAFYLCASAGPQNQPQHFGDGTRLSIL.

The rearrangement joins TRBV20-1 to TRBJ2-6, with D unclear. The V and J ends lost 6 bases and 0 bases respectively, with 9 bases between them. Germline V gene sequence: CDR1 DFQATT, CDR2 SNEGSKA (reference sequence). CDR3 size: 14 residues. The CDR3 nucleotides read TGCAGTGCCAGGTCAGGCTCTGGGGCCAACGTCCTGACTTTC. Encoded protein: CSARSGSGANVLTF.

This clonotype was observed at least ten times. J is TRBJ2-7 and V is TRBV6-2 or TRBV6-3, with D perhaps TRBD1 or TRBD2 (5 bases each). Germline V gives CDR1 MNHEY, CDR2 SVGEGT. Trimming left V 5 bases short and J 7 bases short, with 18 bases between. This CDR3 contains 14 residues. CDR3 nucleotide sequence: TGTGCCAGCAGTCCCGGGACGACCACAGCGGAGCAGTACTTC. Translating it yields CASSPGTTTAEQYF.

Only a few counts were recorded for this clonotype. This rearrangement joins TRBV5-1 to TRBJ1-1, with 7 bases aligning to TRBD1. Losses at the gene ends were 4 bases for V and 5 bases for J; bases not matched to a gene: 11. From germline, CDR1 is SGHRS and CDR2 YFSETQ. The CDR3 length is 15 residues. The CDR3 DNA reads TGCGCCAGCAGCCCCAGACAGGGTGTAGGGACTGAAGCTTTCTTT. Encoded protein: CASSPRQGVGTEAFF.

This clonotype has ten or more counts. This chain uses TRBV10-3 with TRBJ2-3; D is perhaps TRBD1 (5 bases). The CDR3 totals 14 residues. Germline V gives CDR1 ENHRY, CDR2 SYGVKD. V gave up 3 bases and J gave up 4 bases, with 11 bases separating them. CDR3 coding DNA: TGTGCCATCAGTGACGCAGGGCTTGCAGATACGCAGTATTTT. This codes for CAISDAGLADTQYF.

CDR3 loop: CASSLQFTERTIYF. The CDR3 bases are TGTGCCAGCAGCTTACAGTTTACCGAAAGAACCATATATTTT. The rearrangement links TRBV7-6 to TRBJ1-3; D remains ambiguous. CDR1 is SGHVS, CDR2 FNYEAQ, per germline. Trimming left V 2 bases short and J 10 bases short, with 15 bases between. There are 14 residues in the CDR3.

The gene calls are TRBV5-6 and TRBJ2-1; 8 nucleotides agree with TRBD1. Germline V CDR1 and CDR2: SGHDT, YYEEEE. Germline trimming cut 2 bases from V and 4 bases from J; bases unmatched to any gene: 8. The CDR3 contains 16 residues. The CDR3 here is CASSFDRGETYNEQFF. The CDR3 DNA follows: TGTGCCAGCAGCTTCGACAGGGGAGAGACTTACAATGAGCAGTTCTTC.

This clonotype has only one observation. The J gene is TRBJ2-7, the V gene TRBV5-1, with 7 positions matching TRBD1. Germline CDR1 is SGHRS and CDR2 is YFSETQ. The CDR3 contains 16 residues. V lost 0 bases and J lost 4; bases outside the gene matches: 10. The CDR3 region has the DNA TGCGCCAGCAGCTTGGAGGGGGCGTCTCCCCCTTACGAGCAGTACTTC. Protein sequence: CASSLEGASPPYEQYF.

The genes are TRBV7-9 and TRBJ1-5, with D maybe TRBD1 (5 bases). The V gene lost 4 bases and the J gene lost 6 bases, with 19 bases spanning the gap. The germline V gene has CDR1 SEHNR and CDR2 FQNEAQ (reference sequence). This CDR3 comprises 16 residues. CDR3 DNA: TGTGCCAGCAGCTGGACACATCAGGGTCGCGGTCAGCCCCAGCATTTT. Its translation is CASSWTHQGRGQPQHF. The whole variable domain, remainder taken from reference TRBV7-9 and TRBJ1-5, is DTGVSQNPRHKITKRGQNVTFRCDPISEHNRLYWYRQTLGQGPEFLTYFQNEAQLEKSRLLSDRFSAERPKGSFSTLEIQRTEQGDSAMYLCASSWTHQGRGQPQHFGDGTRLSIL.

This clonotype has a handful of counts. The chain employs TRBV7-6 and TRBJ2-3; 12 positions agree with TRBD2. The germline V gene encodes CDR1 SGHVS and CDR2 FNYEAQ. There are 16 residues in the CDR3. J gave up 5 bases and V 5 bases, and 8 bases lay outside the gene matches. The chain's CDR3 is CASSPSGGAEGDTQYF. In DNA, the CDR3 is TGTGCCAGCAGCCCTAGCGGGGGGGCCGAGGGAGATACGCAGTATTTT.

This clonotype appeared a few times. The genes are TRBV7-2 and TRBJ2-3; either TRBD1 or TRBD2 may supply D (5 bases each). The CDR3 extends over 14 amino acids. Trimming shortened V by 4 bases and J by 5 bases, and 13 bases separated the two germline ends. Looked up from germline, CDR1 is SGHTA and CDR2 is FQGNSA. The CDR3 reads CASSSGPAVDTQYF. In nucleotides, the CDR3 is TGTGCCAGCAGCTCGGGACCTGCGGTAGATACGCAGTATTTT.

This clonotype showed up just a few times. V and J are TRBV7-8 and TRBJ2-5; D is ambiguous. With 3 bases removed from V and 4 bases from J, the gap between germline ends came to 12 bases. The CDR3 totals 14 residues. The germline V gene encodes CDR1 SGHVS and CDR2 FQNEAQ. This chain's CDR3 is CASSFTMRGETQYF. CDR3 bases: TGTGCCAGCAGCTTCACCATGAGAGGAGAGACCCAGTACTTC.